This T cell receptor (beta chain) was sequenced during a study of lymphopenia after photon versus proton radiotherapy. Study results and limitations: Relative stability marked proton patients; photon patients lost diversity and naive cells. Post-nadir diversity loss with photons came from oligoclonal expansion, particularly CD8+ Temra cells. Larger post-nadir TCR diversity loss correlated inversely with survival in deceased patients.

About this clone itself: Its antigen is currently unknown.

Assay: immunoSEQ multiplex PCR; the TCRdb copy retains only in-frame clones and omits some. The sample comprises 25,000 to 30,000 clones, more than 90% of which are singletons, and around 0.81% rests with the top ten. V lost 1 base and J lost 2, with 11 bases in between. The length of the CDR3 is 15 residues. The germline gives CDR1 MNHNS, CDR2 SASEGT. This chain links TRBV6-1 with TRBJ1-2, with D unclear. The specimen comprised peripheral blood, sampled from a patient treated with photon-based radiotherapy. The source is a woman aged 50 to 60 with cholangiocarcinoma. The CDR3 spells CASSEGTAANYGYTF. As DNA, the CDR3 is TGTGCCAGCAGTGAAGGAACAGCGGCAAACTATGGCTACACCTTC.